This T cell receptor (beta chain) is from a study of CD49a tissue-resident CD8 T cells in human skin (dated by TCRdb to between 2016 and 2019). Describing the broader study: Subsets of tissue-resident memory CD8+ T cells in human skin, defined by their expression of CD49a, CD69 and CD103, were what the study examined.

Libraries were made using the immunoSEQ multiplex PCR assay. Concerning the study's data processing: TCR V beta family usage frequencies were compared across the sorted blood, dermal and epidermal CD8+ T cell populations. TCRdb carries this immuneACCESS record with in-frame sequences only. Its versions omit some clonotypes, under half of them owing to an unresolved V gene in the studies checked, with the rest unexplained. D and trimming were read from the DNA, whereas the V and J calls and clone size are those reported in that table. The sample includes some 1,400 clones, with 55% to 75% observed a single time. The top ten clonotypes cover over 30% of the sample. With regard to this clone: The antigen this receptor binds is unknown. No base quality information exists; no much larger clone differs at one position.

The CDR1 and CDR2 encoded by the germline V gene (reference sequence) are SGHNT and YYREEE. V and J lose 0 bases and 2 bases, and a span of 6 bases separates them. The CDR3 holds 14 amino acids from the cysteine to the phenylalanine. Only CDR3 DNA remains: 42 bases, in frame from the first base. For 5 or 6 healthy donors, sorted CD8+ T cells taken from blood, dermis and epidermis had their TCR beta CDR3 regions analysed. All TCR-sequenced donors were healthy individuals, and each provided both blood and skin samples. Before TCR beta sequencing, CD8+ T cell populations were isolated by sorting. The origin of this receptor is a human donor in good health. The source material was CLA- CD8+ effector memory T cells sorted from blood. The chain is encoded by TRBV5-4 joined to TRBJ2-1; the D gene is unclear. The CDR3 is CASSLGVAYNEQFF. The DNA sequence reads TGTGCCAGCAGCTTGGGTGTAGCCTACAATGAGCAGTTCTTC. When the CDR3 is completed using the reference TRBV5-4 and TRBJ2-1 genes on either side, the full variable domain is ETGVTQSPTHLIKTRGQQVTLRCSSQSGHNTVSWYQQALGQGPQFIFQYYREEENGRGNFPPRFSGLQFPNYSSELNVNALELDDSALYLCASSLGVAYNEQFFGPGTRLTVL.